These 29 T cell receptor beta chains were sequenced from one sample in a study of human T cells and chemical hapten exposure. The time point denotes: patch test 3, about 24 weeks after DPC sensitization. The treatment was: therapeutic diphenylcyclopropenone sensitization with weekly scalp DPC. Whole blood that had not been fractionated was the source of extracted total RNA. TCRdb passed the RACE reads through MiXCR, listing each CDR3 protein once. The top ten hold 20% to 30% of the sample, which has some 38,000 distinct CDR3 sequences, more than 8% seen once. The source material was whole blood, sampled in connection with sensitization to the hapten diphenylcyclopropenone (DPC). Receptor source: a man aged 50 to 60 with alopecia areata. Some clones in this sample may be carry-over from other donors' samples.

This chain uses TRBV7-9 with TRBJ2-1; D is perhaps TRBD2 (6 bases). This CDR3 region has 16 residues. V gave up 6 bases and J gave up 6 bases, with 21 bases separating them. CDR1 and CDR2 (germline): SEHNR, FQNEAQ (reference sequence). This CDR3 reads CASRSLNGRGVNEQFF. The CDR3 region has the DNA TGTGCCAGCAGGTCTCTTAACGGGAGAGGGGTCAATGAGCAGTTCTTC.

The chain combines TRBV11-2 with TRBJ1-2, with a possible D match to TRBD1 (5 bases). Trimming took 3 bases from V and 7 from J, leaving 15 bases between them. Germline CDR1 SGHAT, CDR2 FQNNGV. The CDR3 runs to 14 residues. This CDR3 reads CASSFNSLGVGYTF. The DNA of the CDR3 is TGTGCCAGCAGCTTTAACTCGCTGGGGGTTGGCTACACCTTC.

The V and J genes are TRBV6-6 and TRBJ2-7, with D maybe TRBD2 (5 bases). The CDR3 length is 14 residues. Deletions cut 9 bases from V and 6 bases from J, with 21 bases between. Germline CDR1 and CDR2: MNHNY and SVGAGI (reference sequence). CDR3 region: CASERSGPSAEQYF. The CDR3 DNA sequence: TGTGCCAGTGAAAGAAGCGGCCCCTCCGCCGAGCAGTACTTC.

The rearrangement uses TRBV2 and TRBJ2-7; D ambiguous. The V gene lost 4 bases and the J gene lost 2 bases, with 9 bases spanning the gap. Germline loops: CDR1 SNHLY, CDR2 FYNNEI. This CDR3 is 13 amino acids long. The CDR3 bases are TGTGCCAGCAGTGGGACCGCTGCCTACGAGCAGTACTTC. Protein product: CASSGTAAYEQYF.

The V call is TRBV15, the J call TRBJ2-5, with D unclear. V was cut by 2 bases and J by 1 base, with 5 bases left in between. Per the germline V gene, CDR1 is LNHNV and CDR2 is YYDKDF (reference sequence). CDR3 size: 13 residues. CDR3 DNA sequence: TGTGCCACCAGCAGAAATGGCCAAGAGACCCAGTACTTC. Residues: CATSRNGQETQYF.

At least ten counts were recorded for this clonotype. V and J are TRBV11-2 and TRBJ1-1; 7 nucleotides line up with TRBD1. Trimming cost V 5 bases and J 6 bases; bases outside gene matches: 6. Germline CDR1 reads SGHAT; CDR2 reads FQNNGV. There are 13 residues in the CDR3. The CDR3 reads CASSPQGRSEAFF. The CDR3 DNA is TGTGCCAGCAGCCCACAGGGGAGGTCTGAAGCTTTCTTT.

This clonotype was detected many times. The chain combines TRBV25-1 with TRBJ1-1, with D possibly TRBD1 on 5 matching bases. The V gene lost 5 bases and the J gene lost 1 base, with 14 bases spanning the gap. The CDR3 consists of 15 residues. Germline assignment: CDR1 MGHDK and CDR2 SYGVNS. Here the CDR3 DNA reads TGTGCCAGCAGTATTGACAGCCCGGGGAACACTGAAGCTTTCTTT. It translates to CASSIDSPGNTEAFF.

The sample holds many counts of this clonotype. V gene TRBV3-1 combines with J gene TRBJ1-1; D is uncertain. This CDR3 contains 12 residues. The ends were cut back, 2 bases at V and 2 bases at J, with 3 bases in the middle. The V gene's germline CDR1 is LGHDT and CDR2 YNNKEL (reference sequence). In DNA form, the CDR3 reads TGTGCCAGCAGCCAATACAACACTGAAGCTTTCTTT. This encodes CASSQYNTEAFF.

There are many counts of this clonotype. The chain employs TRBV7-9 and TRBJ1-5; D unresolved. There are 15 residues in the CDR3. Trimming took off 0 bases at V and 2 bases at J, with 8 bases between the two ends. Per germline, CDR1 SEHNR and CDR2 FQNEAQ (reference sequence). For the CDR3, the DNA is TGTGCCAGCAGCTTAGCGGGGTTGGGCAATCAGCCCCAGCATTTT. Amino acid sequence: CASSLAGLGNQPQHF.

In DNA, the CDR3 is TGTGCCAGCAGCTTACCGGGCCAGAGGGCTTTCTTT. It encodes CASSLPGQRAFF. The V and J genes are TRBV7-2 and TRBJ1-1; D not resolved. Trimming took 2 bases from V and 11 from J, leaving 12 bases between them. This CDR3 region has 12 residues. CDR1 and CDR2 from the germline V gene are SGHTA and FQGNSA. Together with reference TRBV7-2 and TRBJ1-1, the CDR3 gives the full variable domain: GAGVSQSPSNKVTEKGKDVELRCDPISGHTALYWYRQSLGQGLEFLIYFQGNSAPDKSGLPSDRFSAERTGGSVSTLTIQRTQQEDSAVYLCASSLPGQRAFFGQGTRLTVV.

V gene TRBV30 combines with J gene TRBJ2-3, with 10 bases matching TRBD2. The CDR3 has 15 residues. Trimming at V came to 4 bases and at J to 4 bases, leaving 8 bases not matched to a gene. Germline V gene lookup returns CDR1 GTSNPN and CDR2 SVGIG (reference sequence). In DNA, the CDR3 is TGTGCCTGGACCAAGGGACTAGCGTCCGCAGATACGCAGTATTTT. It translates to CAWTKGLASADTQYF.

This clonotype was seen a few times. The chain has TRBV9 and TRBJ1-4, with a weak D call TRBD1 (6 bases). V lost 4 bases and J 0 bases, leaving 10 bases between the germline ends. Germline V gene sequence: CDR1 SGDLS, CDR2 YYNGEE. The CDR3 consists of 15 residues. CDR3 nucleotides: TGTGCCAGCAGCTCTCACAGGGCAACTAATGAAAAACTGTTTTTT. Translated, it gives CASSSHRATNEKLFF.

CDR3 sequence (DNA): TGTGCCAGCAGCACGCAGGGGGCTGCCTACGAGCAGTACTTC. Translation: CASSTQGAAYEQYF. The genes are TRBV11-2 and TRBJ2-7; 8 bases match TRBD1. V shed 5 bases and J 2 bases; nucleotides not matched to a gene: 5. The length of the CDR3 is 14 residues. Germline V gives CDR1 SGHAT, CDR2 FQNNGV.

This clonotype came up many times. The rearrangement uses TRBV7-9 and TRBJ2-1; weak D call: TRBD1 (6 bases). V was trimmed by 2 bases and J by 8 bases, leaving 10 bases between them. Germline V CDR1 and CDR2: SEHNR, FQNEAQ (reference sequence). This CDR3 region has 13 residues. CDR3 in amino acids: CASSLQGSDEQFF. The DNA for the CDR3 is TGTGCCAGCAGCTTACAGGGGTCGGATGAGCAGTTCTTC.

The rearrangement links TRBV20-1 to TRBJ2-1, with a tentative D call TRBD2 (5 bases). The germline V and J ends were trimmed by 6 bases and 8 bases, with 11 bases remaining between them. Germline values: CDR1 DFQATT, CDR2 SNEGSKA (reference sequence). The CDR3 contains 11 residues. The CDR3 reads CSARGYDEQFF. CDR3 nucleotides: TGCAGTGCCCGGGGATACGATGAGCAGTTCTTC.

This clonotype was counted a few times. The rearrangement joins TRBV6-6 to TRBJ1-3; D is undetermined. The CDR3 is 19 amino acids. CDR1 and CDR2 from the germline V gene are MNHNY and SVGAGI (reference sequence). V lost 0 bases, J lost 0 bases, and 18 bases lay in between. CDR3 residues: CASSYSIGDATRSGNTIYF. In DNA form, the CDR3 reads TGTGCCAGCAGTTACTCGATTGGTGATGCTACCCGCTCTGGAAACACCATATATTTT.

This chain links TRBV11-2 with TRBJ1-3; D is unclear. The germline V gene has CDR1 SGHAT and CDR2 FQNNGV. The CDR3 spans 17 residues. V was trimmed by 4 bases and J by 0 bases, leaving 16 bases between them. The CDR3 nucleotides are TGTGCCAGCAGCTCCTTCACCTGGGAGGGCTCTGGAAACACCATATATTTT. Translating it yields CASSSFTWEGSGNTIYF.

The chain recombines TRBV6-4 with TRBJ1-1; unclear D gene. The ends were cut back, 2 bases at V and 9 bases at J, with 10 bases in the middle. This CDR3 has 12 residues. Germline assignment: CDR1 MRHNA and CDR2 SNTAGT. The chain's CDR3 is CASSDAWSKAFF. CDR3 in DNA: TGTGCCAGCAGTGACGCCTGGTCAAAAGCTTTCTTT.

At least ten counts were recorded for this clonotype. The gene calls are TRBV7-9 and TRBJ2-3, with TRBD1 matching over 7 bases. The CDR3 runs to 16 residues. Germline V CDR1 and CDR2: SEHNR, FQNEAQ (reference sequence). V was pared by 5 bases and J by 5 bases, with 13 bases of the junction left unmatched. CDR3 sequence reads: CASSTKGTEIVDTQYF. In DNA form, the CDR3 reads TGTGCCAGCAGCACAAAAGGGACAGAGATTGTAGATACGCAGTATTTT.

This clonotype occurred many times. The gene calls are TRBV20-1 and TRBJ1-3; no definite D call. Germline V gives CDR1 DFQATT, CDR2 SNEGSKA (reference sequence). CDR3 length equals 14 residues. V was trimmed by 5 bases and J by 0 bases, leaving 11 bases between them. The CDR3: CSALDGDSGNTIYF. The CDR3 nucleotides are TGCAGTGCTCTCGACGGGGACTCTGGAAACACCATATATTTT.

This clonotype was counted only a few times. The chain couples TRBV10-2 to TRBJ2-7; the match to TRBD2 covers 16 bases. The CDR3 is made up of 18 amino acids. Germline CDR1 is WSHSY and CDR2 is SAAADI. V lost 10 bases, J lost 2 bases, and 14 bases stayed unmatched. CDR3 bases: TGCGCCACAGCTCCGGGACTAGCGGGAGGGGGGAGGACCTACGAGCAGTACTTC. Translating it yields CATAPGLAGGGRTYEQYF.

The chain has TRBV29-1 and TRBJ2-3; the match to TRBD2 covers 10 bases. This CDR3 contains 14 residues. Germline values: CDR1 SQVTM, CDR2 ANQGSEA. J was trimmed by 4 bases and V by 3 bases; bases with no gene match: 4. CDR3 bases: TGCAGCGTTGATACAGCGGGAGGGCCAGATACGCAGTATTTT. It yields the protein CSVDTAGGPDTQYF.

This clonotype was recorded many times. J is TRBJ2-7 and V is TRBV29-1, with D tentatively TRBD1 (6 bases). This CDR3 contains 13 residues. Germline loops: CDR1 SQVTM, CDR2 ANQGSEA. Trimming took off 7 bases at V and 6 bases at J, with 19 bases between the two ends. CDR3 sequence: CSGQWQGLSEQYF. The CDR3 DNA sequence: TGCAGCGGACAATGGCAGGGGTTATCCGAGCAGTACTTC.

This clonotype was observed at least ten times. The V gene is TRBV7-9, the J gene TRBJ1-1; D is perhaps TRBD1 (5 bases). The CDR3 has 14 amino acids. V gave up 5 bases and J gave up 1 base, with 11 bases separating them. Per germline, CDR1 SEHNR and CDR2 FQNEAQ (reference sequence). The CDR3 DNA is TGTGCCAGCAGCGGGGGTACAGAGAACACTGAAGCTTTCTTT. Encoded protein: CASSGGTENTEAFF.

A few counts support this clonotype. The chain carries TRBV29-1 and TRBJ1-1; no firm D call. V was shortened by 6 bases and J by 0 bases, with 11 bases between the two germline ends. The CDR3 extends over 13 amino acids. CDR1 is SQVTM and CDR2 is ANQGSEA in the germline V gene. CDR3 region: CSVRGSVNTEAFF. CDR3 nucleotide sequence: TGCAGCGTACGAGGCAGCGTGAACACTGAAGCTTTCTTT.

This clonotype was seen once. The rearrangement links TRBV28 to TRBJ2-4; TRBD1 is a possible D gene (6 bases). This CDR3 contains 15 residues. V was cut by 6 bases and J by 0 bases, with 12 bases left in between. Per germline, CDR1 MDHEN and CDR2 SYDVKM. The chain's CDR3 is CASSPWGLAKNIQYF. Written as DNA, the CDR3 is TGTGCCAGCAGCCCTTGGGGGCTAGCCAAAAACATTCAGTACTTC.

About this clonotype: It may be a read error: a sequence one base away is much more abundant. The chain has TRBV29-1 and TRBJ1-1; no reliable D call. The CDR3 has 13 residues. Per germline, CDR1 SQVTM and CDR2 ANQGSEA. CDR3 sequence: CSGVRLENTVAFF. CDR3 coding DNA: TGCAGTGGGGTGCGCTTGGAGAACACTGTAGCTTTCTTT.

This clonotype was picked up many times. The genes are TRBV9 and TRBJ2-5; 10 bases agree with TRBD2. The CDR3 is 15 amino acids. V lost 4 bases and J lost 5; bases outside the gene matches: 8. Germline values: CDR1 SGDLS, CDR2 YYNGEE. DNA of the CDR3: TGTGCCAGCAGCACTCTTCTAGCGGGAGAGGAGACCCAGTACTTC. It codes for CASSTLLAGEETQYF.

This clonotype was recorded at least ten times. The CDR3 loop is CASSSRQDNQETQYF. The CDR3 nucleotides read TGTGCCAGCAGCTCGAGACAGGACAACCAAGAGACCCAGTACTTC. This rearrangement joins TRBV7-2 to TRBJ2-5, with D maybe TRBD1 (6 bases). From germline, CDR1 is SGHTA and CDR2 FQGNSA. The CDR3 runs 15 residues. The ends were cut back, 4 bases at V and 0 bases at J, with 12 bases in the middle.